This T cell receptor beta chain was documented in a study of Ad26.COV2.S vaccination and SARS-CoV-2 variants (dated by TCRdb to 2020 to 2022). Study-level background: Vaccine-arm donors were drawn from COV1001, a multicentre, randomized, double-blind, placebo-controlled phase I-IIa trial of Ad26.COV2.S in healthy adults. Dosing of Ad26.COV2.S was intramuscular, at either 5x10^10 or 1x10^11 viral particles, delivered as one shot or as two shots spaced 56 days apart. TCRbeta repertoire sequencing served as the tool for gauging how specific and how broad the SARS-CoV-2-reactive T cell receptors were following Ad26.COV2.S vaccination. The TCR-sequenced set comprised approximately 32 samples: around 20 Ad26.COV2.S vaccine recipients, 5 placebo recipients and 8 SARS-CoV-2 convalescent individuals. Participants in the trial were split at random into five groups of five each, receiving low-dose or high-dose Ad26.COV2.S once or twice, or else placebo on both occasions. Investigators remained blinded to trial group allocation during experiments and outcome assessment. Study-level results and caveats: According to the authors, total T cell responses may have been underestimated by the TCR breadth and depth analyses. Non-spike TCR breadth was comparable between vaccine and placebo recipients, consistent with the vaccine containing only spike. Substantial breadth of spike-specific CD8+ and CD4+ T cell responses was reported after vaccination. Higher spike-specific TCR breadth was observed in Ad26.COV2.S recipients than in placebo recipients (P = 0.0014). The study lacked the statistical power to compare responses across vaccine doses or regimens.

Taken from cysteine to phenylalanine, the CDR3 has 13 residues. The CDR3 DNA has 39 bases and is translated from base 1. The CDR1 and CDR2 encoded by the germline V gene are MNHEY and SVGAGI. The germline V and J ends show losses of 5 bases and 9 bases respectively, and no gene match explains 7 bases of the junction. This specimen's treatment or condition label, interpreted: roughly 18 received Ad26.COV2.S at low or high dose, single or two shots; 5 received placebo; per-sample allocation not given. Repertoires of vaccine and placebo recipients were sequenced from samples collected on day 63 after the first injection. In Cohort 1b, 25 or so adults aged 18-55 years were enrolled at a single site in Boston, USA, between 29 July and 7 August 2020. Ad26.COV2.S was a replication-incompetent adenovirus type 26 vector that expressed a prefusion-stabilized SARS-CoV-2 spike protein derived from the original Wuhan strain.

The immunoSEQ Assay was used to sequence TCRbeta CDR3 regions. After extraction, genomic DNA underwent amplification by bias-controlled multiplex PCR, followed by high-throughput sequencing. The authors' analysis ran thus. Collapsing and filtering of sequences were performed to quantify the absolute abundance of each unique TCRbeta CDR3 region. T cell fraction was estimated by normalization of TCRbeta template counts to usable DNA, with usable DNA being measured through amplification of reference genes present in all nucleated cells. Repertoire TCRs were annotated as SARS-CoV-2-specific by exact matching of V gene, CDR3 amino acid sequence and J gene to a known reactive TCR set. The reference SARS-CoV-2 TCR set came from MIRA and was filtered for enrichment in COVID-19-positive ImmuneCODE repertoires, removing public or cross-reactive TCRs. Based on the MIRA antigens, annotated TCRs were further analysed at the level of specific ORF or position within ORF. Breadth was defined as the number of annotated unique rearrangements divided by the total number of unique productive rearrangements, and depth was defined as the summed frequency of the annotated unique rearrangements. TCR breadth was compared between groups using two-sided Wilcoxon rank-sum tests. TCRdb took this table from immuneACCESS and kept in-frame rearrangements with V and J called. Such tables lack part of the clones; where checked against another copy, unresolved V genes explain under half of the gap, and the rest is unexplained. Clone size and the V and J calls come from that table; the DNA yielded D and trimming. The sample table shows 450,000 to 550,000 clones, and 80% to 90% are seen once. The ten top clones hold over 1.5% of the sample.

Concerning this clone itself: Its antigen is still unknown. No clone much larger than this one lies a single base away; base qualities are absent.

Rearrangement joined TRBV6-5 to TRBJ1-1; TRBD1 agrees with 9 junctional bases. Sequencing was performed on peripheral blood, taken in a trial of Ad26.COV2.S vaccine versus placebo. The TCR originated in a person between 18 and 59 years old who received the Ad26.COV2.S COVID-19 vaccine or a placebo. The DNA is TGTGCCAGCAGTAAGGGAAACAGGGGGCAAGCTTTCTTT. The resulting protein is CASSKGNRGQAFF.